A selection of T cell receptor beta chains follows, all from one sample in a study of human T cells and chemical hapten exposure. TCRdb recomputed calls from the RACE reads with MiXCR, one row per CDR3 protein. The sample gives around 250,000 distinct CDR3 sequences, about 8.1% of which show up once; 2.3% is in the top ten. The starting material was whole blood, obtained in connection with sensitization to the hapten diphenylcyclopropenone (DPC). These receptors were taken from a middle-aged woman with alopecia areata. Some clones in this sample may be carry-over from other donors' samples. Both conserved end residues are part of each CDR3. D genes are given only for firm matches. Size values are once, few and many counts, or a class for expanded clones, and some rows have none.

>TRBJ1-6|.|TRBV28|.
CASNSGSPLHF
TGTGCCAGCAACAGCGGTTCACCCCTCCACTTT
>TRBJ1-5|TRBD1|TRBV6-5|many
CASSHGQGAGGNQPQHF
TGTGCCAGCAGTCACGGACAGGGGGCCGGGGGCAATCAGCCCCAGCATTTT
>TRBJ2-5|TRBD2|TRBV7-9|few
CASRDPGLGETQYF
TGTGCCAGCAGAGATCCGGGACTAGGAGAGACCCAGTACTTC
>TRBJ2-7|.|TRBV21-1|.
CASKAGQGTHEQYF
TGTGCCAGCAAAGCGGGACAGGGAACCCACGAGCAGTACTTC
>TRBJ1-2|TRBD1|TRBV6-5|.
CASSYSPGGNYGYTF
TGTGCCAGCAGTTACTCTCCAGGGGGCAACTATGGCTACACCTTC
>TRBJ1-1|TRBD1|TRBV10-3|many
CAISHWDRLNTEAFF
TGTGCCATCAGCCATTGGGACAGACTAAACACTGAAGCTTTCTTT
>TRBJ2-3|.|TRBV7-9|few
CASGRTDTQYF
TGTGCCAGCGGGAGAACAGATACGCAGTATTTT
>TRBJ1-1|TRBD1|TRBV7-9|many
CASSLSTGARTEAFF
TGTGCCAGCAGCTTATCGACAGGGGCGAGAACTGAAGCTTTCTTT
>TRBJ2-7|.|TRBV9|.
CASSPDGDYHEQYF
TGTGCCAGCAGCCCCGACGGCGATTATCACGAGCAGTACTTC
>TRBJ2-3|TRBD2|TRBV25-1|few
CASSPGLAGGLQTQYF
TGTGCCAGCAGCCCGGGACTAGCGGGAGGGCTTCAGACGCAGTATTTT
>TRBJ2-3|.|TRBV11-1|.
CASSHPGLRLDSDTQYF
TGTGCCAGCAGCCACCCGGGGCTACGGCTCGACTCAGATACGCAGTATTTT
>TRBJ2-1|TRBD2|TRBV11-1|.
CASSQSRREVGEQFF
TGTGCCAGCAGCCAAAGTCGGCGGGAGGTGGGTGAGCAGTTCTTC
>TRBJ2-5|TRBD2|TRBV28|.
CASSPKTRSGRALVQETQYF
TGTGCCAGCAGTCCAAAAACCCGGAGCGGGAGGGCCCTCGTTCAAGAGACCCAGTACTTC
>TRBJ1-1|.|TRBV3-1|many
CASSRRDETFF
TGTGCCAGCAGCCGCCGGGACGAGACTTTCTTT
>TRBJ1-3|TRBD1|TRBV29-1|many
CSVQGAGGNTIYF
TGCAGCGTCCAGGGGGCTGGGGGAAACACCATATATTTT
>TRBJ2-3|.|TRBV4-2|few
CASRGAAHTDTQYF
TGTGCCAGCAGAGGAGCGGCCCACACAGATACGCAGTATTTT
>TRBJ2-3|TRBD2|TRBV20-1|many
CSARVSGRFVDTQYF
TGCAGTGCTAGAGTTAGCGGGAGATTTGTAGATACGCAGTATTTT
>TRBJ1-1|TRBD1|TRBV10-3|many
CAISIRGSFEAFF
TGTGCCATCAGTATCAGGGGGTCGTTTGAAGCTTTCTTT
>TRBJ1-5|.|TRBV10-3|.
CAISENGRTDSNQPQHF
TGTGCCATCAGTGAGAACGGGAGGACAGATAGCAATCAGCCCCAGCATTTT
>TRBJ2-3|TRBD2|TRBV29-1|.
CSVHSRGTSGRTDTQYF
TGCAGCGTCCACTCTAGGGGGACTAGCGGACGCACAGATACGCAGTATTTT
>TRBJ2-7|.|TRBV25-1|.
CASSEYRLRGGEQYF
TGTGCCAGCAGTGAATATAGACTCAGGGGAGGAGAGCAGTACTTC
>TRBJ2-3|TRBD1|TRBV29-1|few
CSVRGQGADTQYF
TGCAGCGTTCGAGGACAGGGGGCAGATACGCAGTATTTT
>TRBJ2-5|.|TRBV28|many
CASSLAGTETQYF
TGTGCCAGCAGTTTGGCAGGAACAGAGACCCAGTACTTC
>TRBJ2-3|TRBD2|TRBV4-2|many
CASSTGTSGTDTQYF
TGTGCCAGCTCAACCGGGACTAGCGGCACAGATACGCAGTATTTT
>TRBJ1-2|.|TRBV28|.
CASRVRTMSGYTF
TGTGCCAGCAGAGTTAGGACGATGTCGGGCTACACCTTC
>TRBJ2-7|.|TRBV5-4|few
CASSLAGGPTYEQYF
TGTGCCAGCAGCTTGGCTGGCGGTCCAACCTACGAGCAGTACTTC
>TRBJ1-5|TRBD1|TRBV7-2|.
CASSSGQGWQPQHF
TGTGCCAGCAGCTCGGGACAGGGCTGGCAGCCCCAGCATTTT
>TRBJ2-5|TRBD2|TRBV28|many
CASNSMASGTETQYF
TGTGCCAGCAATTCTATGGCTAGCGGGACAGAGACCCAGTACTTC
>TRBJ2-5|.|TRBV5-4|few
CASSQGAGGETQYF
TGTGCCAGCAGCCAGGGGGCGGGGGGAGAGACCCAGTACTTC
>TRBJ2-5|TRBD2|TRBV12-3/TRBV12-4|few
CASSYTSDETQYF
TGTGCCAGCAGTTATACTAGCGATGAGACCCAGTACTTC
>TRBJ2-6|.|TRBV28|.
CASSSSQGRDSGANVLTF
TGTGCCAGCAGCTCATCACAGGGGCGGGATTCTGGGGCCAACGTCCTGACTTTC
>TRBJ2-1|.|TRBV4-3|few
CASGQSGTSYNEQFF
TGCGCCAGCGGACAAAGCGGAACCTCCTACAATGAGCAGTTCTTC
>TRBJ2-3|.|TRBV3-1|few
CASRGTQDFTDTQYF
TGTGCCAGCAGGGGGACGCAGGATTTCACAGATACGCAGTATTTT
>TRBJ2-5|TRBD2|TRBV6-5|many
CASRGTRPQETQYF
TGTGCCAGCAGGGGGACTAGACCCCAAGAGACCCAGTACTTC